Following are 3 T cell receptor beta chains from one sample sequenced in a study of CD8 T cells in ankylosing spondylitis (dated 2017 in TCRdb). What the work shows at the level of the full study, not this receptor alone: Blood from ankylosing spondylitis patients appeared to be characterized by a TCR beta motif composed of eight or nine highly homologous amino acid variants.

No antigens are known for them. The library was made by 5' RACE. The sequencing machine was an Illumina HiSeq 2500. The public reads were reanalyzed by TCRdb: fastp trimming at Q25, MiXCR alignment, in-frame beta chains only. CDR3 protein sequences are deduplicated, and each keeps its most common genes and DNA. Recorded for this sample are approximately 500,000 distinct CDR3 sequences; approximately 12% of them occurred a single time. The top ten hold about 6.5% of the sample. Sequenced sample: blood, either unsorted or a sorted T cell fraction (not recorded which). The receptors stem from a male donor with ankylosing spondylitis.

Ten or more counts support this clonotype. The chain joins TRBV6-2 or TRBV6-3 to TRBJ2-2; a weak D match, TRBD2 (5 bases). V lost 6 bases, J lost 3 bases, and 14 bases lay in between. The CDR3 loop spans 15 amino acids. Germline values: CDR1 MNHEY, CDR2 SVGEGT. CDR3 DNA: TGTGCCAGCAGATCAGGAGACTATCACACCGGGGAGCTGTTTTTT. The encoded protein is CASRSGDYHTGELFF.

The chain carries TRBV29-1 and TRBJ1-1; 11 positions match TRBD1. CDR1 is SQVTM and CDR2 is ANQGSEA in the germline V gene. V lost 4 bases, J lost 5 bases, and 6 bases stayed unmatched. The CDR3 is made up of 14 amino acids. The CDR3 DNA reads TGCAGCGTTGGGACAGGGGGCGGTTGGACTGAAGCTTTCTTT. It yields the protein CSVGTGGGWTEAFF.

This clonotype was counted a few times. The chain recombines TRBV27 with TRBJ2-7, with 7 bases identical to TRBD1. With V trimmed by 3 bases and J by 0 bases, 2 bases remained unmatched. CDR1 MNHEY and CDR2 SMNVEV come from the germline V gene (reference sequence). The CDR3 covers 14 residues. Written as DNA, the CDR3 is TGTGCCAGCAGTTTTAGGACAGGCTCCTACGAGCAGTACGTC. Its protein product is CASSFRTGSYEQYV.